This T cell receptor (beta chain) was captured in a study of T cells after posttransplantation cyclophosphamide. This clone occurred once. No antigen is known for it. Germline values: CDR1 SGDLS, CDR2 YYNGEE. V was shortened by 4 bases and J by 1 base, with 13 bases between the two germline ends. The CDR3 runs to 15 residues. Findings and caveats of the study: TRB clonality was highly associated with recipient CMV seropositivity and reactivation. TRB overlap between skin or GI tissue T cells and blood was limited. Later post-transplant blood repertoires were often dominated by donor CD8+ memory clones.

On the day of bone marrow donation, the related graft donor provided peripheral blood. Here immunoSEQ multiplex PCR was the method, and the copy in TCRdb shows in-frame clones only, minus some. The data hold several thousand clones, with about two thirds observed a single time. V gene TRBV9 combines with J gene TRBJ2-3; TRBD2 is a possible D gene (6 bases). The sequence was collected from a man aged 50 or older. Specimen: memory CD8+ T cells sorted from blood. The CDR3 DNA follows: TGTGCCAGCAGCATTTGGGGGGAGGGCACAGATACGCAGTATTTT. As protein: CASSIWGEGTDTQYF.